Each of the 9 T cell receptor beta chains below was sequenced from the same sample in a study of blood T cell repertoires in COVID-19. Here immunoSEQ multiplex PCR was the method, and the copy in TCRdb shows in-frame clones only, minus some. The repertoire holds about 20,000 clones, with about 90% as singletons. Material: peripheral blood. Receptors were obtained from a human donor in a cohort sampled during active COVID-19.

CDR3 nucleotide sequence: TGTGCCAGCACCCGCCGGGGAGGTGGCGATGGCTACACCTTC. Encoded protein: CASTRRGGGDGYTF. The rearrangement joins TRBV7-9 to TRBJ1-2; D remains ambiguous. Germline lookup yields CDR1 SEHNR and CDR2 FQNEAQ (reference sequence). V lost 7 bases to trimming and J lost 6 bases, with 18 bases between them. This CDR3 has 14 amino acids. Filled out from reference TRBV7-9 and TRBJ1-2, the complete variable domain reads DTGVSQNPRHKITKRGQNVTFRCDPISEHNRLYWYRQTLGQGPEFLTYFQNEAQLEKSRLLSDRFSAERPKGSFSTLEIQRTEQGDSAMYLCASTRRGGGDGYTFGSGTRLTVV.

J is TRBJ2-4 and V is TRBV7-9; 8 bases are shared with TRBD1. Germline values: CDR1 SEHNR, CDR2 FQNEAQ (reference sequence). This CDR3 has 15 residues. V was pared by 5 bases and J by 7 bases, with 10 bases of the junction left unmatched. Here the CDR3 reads CASSNQQGEVNIQYF. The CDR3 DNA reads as TGTGCCAGCAGCAACCAACAGGGGGAGGTGAACATTCAGTACTTC.

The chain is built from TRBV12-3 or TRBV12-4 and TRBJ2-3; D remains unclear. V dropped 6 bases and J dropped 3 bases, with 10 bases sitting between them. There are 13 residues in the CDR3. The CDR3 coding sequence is TGTGCCAGCAGCCCCTCGAGGACAGATACGCAGTATTTT. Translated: CASSPSRTDTQYF.

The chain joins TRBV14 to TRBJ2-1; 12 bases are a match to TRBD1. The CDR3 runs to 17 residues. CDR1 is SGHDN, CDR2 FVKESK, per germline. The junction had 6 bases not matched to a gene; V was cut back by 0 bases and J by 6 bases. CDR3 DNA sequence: TGTGCCAGCAGCCAAGATTTAGGGACAGGGGGCCTCAATGAGCAGTTCTTC. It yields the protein CASSQDLGTGGLNEQFF.

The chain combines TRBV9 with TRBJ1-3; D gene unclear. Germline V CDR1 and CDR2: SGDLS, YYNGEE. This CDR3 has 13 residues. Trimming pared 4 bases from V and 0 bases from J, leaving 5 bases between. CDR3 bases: TGTGCCAGCAGCACAAACTCTGGAAACACCATATATTTT. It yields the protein CASSTNSGNTIYF.

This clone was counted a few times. The CDR3 protein is CASSQVHGGYEQYF. CDR3 DNA sequence: TGTGCCAGCAGCCAAGTTCACGGGGGGTACGAGCAGTACTTC. This sequence joins TRBV4-2 and TRBJ2-7; TRBD2 matches 7 bases. The germline V gene encodes CDR1 LGHNA and CDR2 YNFKEQ. V was pared by 1 base and J by 4 bases, with 4 bases of the junction left unmatched. This CDR3 is 14 amino acids long.

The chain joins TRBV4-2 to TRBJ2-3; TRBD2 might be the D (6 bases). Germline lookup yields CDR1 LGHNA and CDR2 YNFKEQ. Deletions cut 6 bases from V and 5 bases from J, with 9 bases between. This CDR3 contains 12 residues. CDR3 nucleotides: TGTGCCAGCAGATACGGGGGAGATACGCAGTATTTT. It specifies CASRYGGDTQYF.

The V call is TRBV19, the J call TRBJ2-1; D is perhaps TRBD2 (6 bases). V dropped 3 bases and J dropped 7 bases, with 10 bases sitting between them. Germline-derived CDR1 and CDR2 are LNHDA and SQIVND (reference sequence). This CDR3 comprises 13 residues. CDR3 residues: CASSIGGVNEQFF. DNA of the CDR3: TGTGCCAGTAGTATTGGCGGGGTTAATGAGCAGTTCTTC. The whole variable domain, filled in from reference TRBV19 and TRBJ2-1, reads DGGITQSPKYLFRKEGQNVTLSCEQNLNHDAMYWYRQDPGQGLRLIYYSQIVNDFQKGDIAEGYSVSREKKESFPLTVTSAQKNPTAFYLCASSIGGVNEQFFGPGTRLTVL.

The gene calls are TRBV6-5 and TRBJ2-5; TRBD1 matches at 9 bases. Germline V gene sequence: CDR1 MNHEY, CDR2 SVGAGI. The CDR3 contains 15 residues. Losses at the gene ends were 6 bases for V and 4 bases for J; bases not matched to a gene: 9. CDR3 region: CASSLQGAERETQYF. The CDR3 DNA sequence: TGTGCCAGCAGCTTACAGGGGGCGGAACGAGAGACCCAGTACTTC.